Listed below are T cell receptor beta chains from one sample, sequenced in a study of T cells in Graves' hyperthyroidism and ophthalmopathy. TCRdb itself ran the multiplex PCR reads through MiXCR, one entry per CDR3 protein. This sample carries fewer than 900,000 distinct CDR3 sequences, approximately 18% of them seen once, and the ten largest clones take 16%. The sequenced material came from blood. Every receptor here comes from a woman aged 50 to 65 with Graves' hyperthyroidism that later progressed to Graves' ophthalmopathy. The conserved cysteine and the conserved F or W are not part of the CDR3 here.

V	CDR3
TRBV10-3	AISYFGGNTEAF
TRBV5-1	ASSSNRDNFFAYEKLF
TRBV27	ASSFVQGYGYT
TRBV5-4	ASSLNPAGGRDTQY
TRBV29-1	SARWGGSEQF
TRBV27	ASRASGGAPGELF
TRBV20-1	SALPQGSGQETQY
TRBV7-2	ASSSSGGVETQY
TRBV5-1	ASSQLAGEETQY
TRBV27	ASAWGTNYGYT
TRBV7-9	ASSLAEGQDPNQPQH
TRBV7-8	ASSLGYGRNTEAF